The 7 T cell receptor beta chains presented below share a single source sample, sequenced in a study of T cell responses to AZD1222 COVID-19 vaccine. Data came from immunoSEQ multiplex PCR; TCRdb stores just in-frame clones and leaves some out. The top ten hold 9% to 9.5% of the sample, which has around 130,000 clones, approximately 85% seen once. Material: peripheral blood, obtained on day 0 of AZD1222 vaccination. The receptors stem from an adult in good health.

This chain joins TRBV18 and TRBJ2-7; D is perhaps TRBD1 or TRBD2 (5 bases each). Trimming stripped 5 bases from V and 6 bases from J, with 14 bases between. Germline CDR1 and CDR2: KGHSH and LQKENI. The length of the CDR3 is 13 residues. As DNA, the CDR3 is TGTGCCAGCTCAGCCGGCAGGGAGCTCGAGCAGTACTTC. Translation: CASSAGRELEQYF.

The chain has TRBV5-1 and TRBJ2-5; D unresolved. V lost 4 bases and J lost 1, with 11 bases in between. The V gene's germline CDR1 is SGHRS and CDR2 YFSETQ. The CDR3 is made up of 14 amino acids. The CDR3 coding sequence is TGCGCCAGCAGCGCCTCTAGTCCCCAAGAGACCCAGTACTTC. It encodes CASSASSPQETQYF.

The V gene is TRBV18, the J gene TRBJ2-5; D might be TRBD2 (5 bases). V lost 0 bases to trimming and J lost 5 bases, with 10 bases between them. Germline V gives CDR1 KGHSH, CDR2 LQKENI. The CDR3 contains 14 residues. In DNA, the CDR3 is TGTGCCAGCTCACCACCTGAGGGTTTTGAGACCCAGTACTTC. As protein: CASSPPEGFETQYF. The entire variable domain, with the rest obtained from reference TRBV18 and TRBJ2-5, is as follows: NAGVMQNPRHLVRRRGQEARLRCSPMKGHSHVYWYRQLPEEGLKFMVYLQKENIIDESGMPKERFSAEFPKEGPSILRIQQVVRGDSAAYFCASSPPEGFETQYFGPGTRLLVL.

V and J are TRBV24-1 and TRBJ2-4; D may be TRBD1 (5 bases). Germline CDR1 reads KGHDR; CDR2 reads SFDVKD. The germline V and J ends were trimmed by 4 bases and 5 bases, with 5 bases remaining between them. This CDR3 is 12 amino acids long. The CDR3 nucleotides read TGTGCCACCAGTGACAGGGAAAACATTCAGTACTTC. This translates into CATSDRENIQYF.

The V and J genes are TRBV5-1 and TRBJ2-5, with D tentatively TRBD2 (6 bases). The CDR3 extends over 14 amino acids. The ends were cut back, 4 bases at V and 1 base at J, with 11 bases in the middle. CDR1 and CDR2 (germline): SGHRS, YFSETQ. The DNA of the CDR3 is TGCGCCAGCAGCCAAGCGGGTGGCCAAGAGACCCAGTACTTC. Encoded protein: CASSQAGGQETQYF. The full variable domain, rest sourced from reference TRBV5-1 and TRBJ2-5, is KAGVTQTPRYLIKTRGQQVTLSCSPISGHRSVSWYQQTPGQGLQFLFEYFSETQRNKGNFPGRFSGRQFSNSRSEMNVSTLELGDSALYLCASSQAGGQETQYFGPGTRLLVL.

This clone is judged medium-sized. The chain couples TRBV6-2 or TRBV6-3 to TRBJ2-1, with TRBD2 identical over 7 bases. Looked up from germline, CDR1 is MNHEY and CDR2 is SVGEGT. The length of the CDR3 is 13 residues. V was pared by 2 bases and J by 8 bases, with 3 bases of the junction left unmatched. DNA for the CDR3: TGTGCCAGCAGTTACACTAGCGTCCATGAGCAGTTCTTC. It yields the protein CASSYTSVHEQFF.

The chain joins TRBV24-1 to TRBJ2-3; either TRBD1 or TRBD2 may supply D (5 bases each). With 10 bases removed from V and 3 bases from J, the gap between germline ends came to 13 bases. This CDR3 region has 13 residues. Germline CDR1 and CDR2: KGHDR and SFDVKD. The CDR3 DNA reads TGTGCCACAGAGGGGAGCGTAACAGATACGCAGTATTTT. It encodes CATEGSVTDTQYF.